The 12 T cell receptor beta chains below all came from one sample that was sequenced in a study of regulatory T cells in long-lasting Graves disease. Building of the TCR beta libraries involved iRepertoire HTBI primers and Arm-PCR of CDR3 regions. TCRdb reprocessed the multiplex PCR reads via MiXCR and lists one record per CDR3 protein. The sample lists 400,000 to 500,000 distinct CDR3 sequences, 14% seen once, with roughly a sixth in the top ten. Time point noted: newly diagnosed GD, antithyroid drugs for less than 3 months. The authors made the TCR library using RNA they extracted from PBMCs. The sample was also linked to a second study, of T cells in Graves' hyperthyroidism and ophthalmopathy.

The sample in question was peripheral blood mononuclear cells (PBMCs), obtained at new diagnosis, from a patient treated with antithyroid drugs. The receptors derive from a woman aged 50 to 60 with Graves disease.

This clonotype was seen a few times. V is TRBV20-1 and J is TRBJ2-4; D may be TRBD1 (6 bases). The CDR3 spans 17 residues. Germline values: CDR1 DFQATT, CDR2 SNEGSKA (reference sequence). Trimming cost V 2 bases and J 2 bases, with 19 bases left between them. CDR3 coding DNA: TGCAGTGCTAGAAACCCCCCAGTGGGGGCGACCAAAAACATTCAGTACTTC. Protein: CSARNPPVGATKNIQYF.

This clonotype occurred once. The chain employs TRBV19 and TRBJ2-2; no definite D call. CDR1 LNHDA and CDR2 SQIVND come from the germline V gene (reference sequence). This CDR3 spans 12 amino acids. V was trimmed by 3 bases and J by 6 bases, leaving 5 bases between them. The CDR3 DNA reads as TGTGCCAGTAGTATTTTCTCCGGGGAGCTGTTTTTT. Amino acid sequence: CASSIFSGELFF. The variable domain in full, completed from reference TRBV19 and TRBJ2-2, reads DGGITQSPKYLFRKEGQNVTLSCEQNLNHDAMYWYRQDPGQGLRLIYYSQIVNDFQKGDIAEGYSVSREKKESFPLTVTSAQKNPTAFYLCASSIFSGELFFGEGSRLTVL.

This CDR3 reads CSVEDREERNEQFF. The DNA of the CDR3 is TGCAGCGTTGAAGATCGGGAGGAGCGGAATGAGCAGTTCTTC. This sequence joins TRBV29-1 and TRBJ2-1; 7 nucleotides match TRBD2. Germline V CDR1 and CDR2: SQVTM, ANQGSEA. The V and J ends lost 0 bases and 7 bases, in that order; junction bases with no gene match: 6. The CDR3 consists of 14 residues.

This clonotype appeared many times. The CDR3 reads CASSPPSRTAYGYTF. CDR3 DNA sequence: TGCGCCAGCAGCCCTCCGTCCAGGACTGCTTATGGCTACACCTTC. The chain uses TRBV5-1 and TRBJ1-2, with D unclear. The germline V gene has CDR1 SGHRS and CDR2 YFSETQ. Trimming left V 4 bases short and J 5 bases short, with 18 bases between. The CDR3 is made up of 15 amino acids. Variable domain in full (rest from reference TRBV5-1 and TRBJ1-2): KAGVTQTPRYLIKTRGQQVTLSCSPISGHRSVSWYQQTPGQGLQFLFEYFSETQRNKGNFPGRFSGRQFSNSRSEMNVSTLELGDSALYLCASSPPSRTAYGYTFGSGTRLTVV.

Many counts were recorded for this clonotype. The chain combines TRBV6-5 with TRBJ1-1, with D possibly being TRBD1 (5 bases). The V and J ends lost 4 bases and 0 bases respectively, with 9 bases between them. CDR1 and CDR2 (germline): MNHEY, SVGAGI. The CDR3 has 14 amino acids. DNA for the CDR3: TGTGCCAGCAGTTTGACAGCAATGAACACTGAAGCTTTCTTT. Protein: CASSLTAMNTEAFF.

The V and J genes are TRBV5-1 and TRBJ1-5, with 7 bases matching TRBD1. There are 14 residues in the CDR3. V shed 4 bases, J shed 4 bases, and the junction held 5 bases outside the gene matches. The germline gives CDR1 SGHRS, CDR2 YFSETQ. In DNA form, the CDR3 reads TGCGCCAGCAGCACGGGACAGCTGAATCAGCCCCAGCATTTT. Its protein is CASSTGQLNQPQHF.

This clonotype has ten or more counts. The chain employs TRBV3-1 and TRBJ2-3; D possibly corresponds to TRBD2 (6 bases). V was cut by 1 base and J by 3 bases, with 11 bases left in between. The CDR3 is made up of 15 amino acids. The V gene's germline CDR1 is LGHDT and CDR2 YNNKEL (reference sequence). CDR3 nucleotides: TGTGCCAGCAGCCAAGGGGGCGGGATGACAGATACGCAGTATTTT. Translated: CASSQGGGMTDTQYF.

This clonotype has just one count. A read error is possible here, since a much larger clone lies one base away. The V call is TRBV12-3 or TRBV12-4, the J call TRBJ2-1; 11 nucleotides align to TRBD2. The CDR3 runs to 13 residues. Written as DNA, the CDR3 is TGTGCCACCACACTAGCGGGAGAGGGTGAGCGGTTCTTC. Translation gives CATTLAGEGERFF.

This clonotype was picked up a small number of times. The chain uses TRBV2 and TRBJ2-7, with 10 bases identical to TRBD2. Losses at the gene ends were 4 bases for V and 5 bases for J; bases not matched to a gene: 11. Per germline, CDR1 SNHLY and CDR2 FYNNEI. This CDR3 is built from 16 residues. The CDR3 nucleotides are TGTGCCAGCAGTGGAATGCGGACTAGCGGTGTTGACGAGCAGTACTTC. It codes for CASSGMRTSGVDEQYF. Drawing the rest from reference TRBV2 and TRBJ2-7, the complete variable domain is EPEVTQTPSHQVTQMGQEVILRCVPISNHLYFYWYRQILGQKVEFLVSFYNNEISEKSEIFDDQFSVERPDGSNFTLKIRSTKLEDSAMYFCASSGMRTSGVDEQYFGPGTRLTVT.

The count of this clonotype is one. At one of its ends the junction is not consistent with the germline gene, which may arise from a read error. This sequence joins TRBV13 and TRBJ2-5; 7 bases fit TRBD1. The CDR3 has 15 amino acids. Germline-derived CDR1 and CDR2 are PRHDT and FYEKMQ (reference sequence). The chain's CDR3 is CTSSSRRQGEETQYF. The CDR3 DNA reads as TGTACCAGCAGCTCCAGAAGACAGGGCGAAGAGACCCAGTACTTC.

The chain combines TRBV5-1 with TRBJ2-1, with a possible D match to TRBD2 (5 bases). The CDR3 has 15 amino acids. Germline V gene lookup returns CDR1 SGHRS and CDR2 YFSETQ. V lost 0 bases and J 8 bases, leaving 15 bases between the germline ends. CDR3 coding DNA: TGCGCCAGCAGCTTGGGTCGGGAACCTCTGGATGAGCAGTTCTTC. It codes for CASSLGREPLDEQFF.

This clonotype was detected many times. This sequence joins TRBV5-6 and TRBJ2-7; D is unclear. Trimming removed 2 bases at V and 7 bases at J, with 16 bases between. Germline V CDR1 and CDR2: SGHDT, YYEEEE. CDR3 length equals 14 residues. The CDR3 bases are TGTGCCAGCAGCTTTGGCTCTTCCTCTTTGGAGCAGTACTTC. It encodes CASSFGSSSLEQYF.